The source of this T cell receptor beta chain is a study of T cell changes during pregnancy in multiple sclerosis (dated by TCRdb to between 2017 and 2020). The study in broad terms: The study examined how the T cell repertoire changed over the course of pregnancy in women with multiple sclerosis.

As to this clone: It has no known antigen specificity. Base qualities were left out, and no much larger clone turns up one base away.

V has 1 base trimmed and J has 1 base trimmed; junction bases matching no gene number 6. CDR1 and CDR2 are drawn from the germline V gene (reference sequence): LNHNV, YYDKDF. Inclusive of the bounding cysteine and phenylalanine, the CDR3 is 17 residues long. This entry keeps only the CDR3 DNA: 51 bases, framed from base 1. Library preparation used the immunoSEQ multiplex PCR assay. Here the immuneACCESS table is served through TCRdb, limited to in-frame sequences with V and J called. Missing clones are a known gap in these copies; in checked studies unresolved V genes cover under half, and the rest lacks a known reason. A total of about 36,000 clones appear in this sample, about 89% of them only once. The ten largest make up around 11% of the sample.

The sequence derives from a female donor with multiple sclerosis, enrolled in a pregnancy study. Sequenced material: CD8+ T cells from peripheral blood mononuclear cells, taken in the third trimester of pregnancy. This sequence uses TRBV15 and TRBJ2-1; 8 central nucleotides agree with TRBD2. The bases read TGTGCCACCAGCAGAGGGGTGACTAGCGCTTCCTACAATGAGCAGTTCTTC. Its protein reads: CATSRGVTSASYNEQFF.